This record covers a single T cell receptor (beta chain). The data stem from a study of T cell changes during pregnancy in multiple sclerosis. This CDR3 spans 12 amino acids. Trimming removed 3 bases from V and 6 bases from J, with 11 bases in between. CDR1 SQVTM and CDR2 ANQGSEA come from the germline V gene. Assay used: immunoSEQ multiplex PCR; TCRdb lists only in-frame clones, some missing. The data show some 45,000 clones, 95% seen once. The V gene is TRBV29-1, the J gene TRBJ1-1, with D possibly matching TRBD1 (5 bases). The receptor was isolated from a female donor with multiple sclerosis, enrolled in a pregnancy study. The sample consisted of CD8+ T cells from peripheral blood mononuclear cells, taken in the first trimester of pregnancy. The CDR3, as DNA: TGCAGCGTTGAGTGGGGGGGGGCTGAAGCTTTCTTT. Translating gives CSVEWGGAEAFF.